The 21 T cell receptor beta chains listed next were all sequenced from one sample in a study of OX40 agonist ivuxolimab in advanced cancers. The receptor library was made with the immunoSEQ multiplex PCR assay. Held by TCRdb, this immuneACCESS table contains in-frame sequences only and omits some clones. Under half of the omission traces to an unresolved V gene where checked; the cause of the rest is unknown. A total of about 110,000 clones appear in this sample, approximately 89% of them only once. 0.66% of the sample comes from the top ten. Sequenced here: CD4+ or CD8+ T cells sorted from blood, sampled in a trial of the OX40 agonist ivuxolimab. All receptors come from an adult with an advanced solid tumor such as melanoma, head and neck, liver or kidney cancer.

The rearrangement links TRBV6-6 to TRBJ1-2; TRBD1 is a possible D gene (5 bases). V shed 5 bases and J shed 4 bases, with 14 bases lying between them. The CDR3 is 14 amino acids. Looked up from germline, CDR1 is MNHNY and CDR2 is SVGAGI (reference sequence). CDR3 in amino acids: CASSRDAGLYGYTF. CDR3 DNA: TGTGCCAGCAGTCGGGACGCAGGCCTCTATGGCTACACCTTC.

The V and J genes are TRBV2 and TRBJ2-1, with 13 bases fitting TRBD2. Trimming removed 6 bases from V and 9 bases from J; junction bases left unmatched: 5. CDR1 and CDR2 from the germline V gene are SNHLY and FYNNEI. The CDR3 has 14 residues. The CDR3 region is CASSGLAGALEQFF. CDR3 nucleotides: TGTGCCAGCAGCGGACTAGCGGGAGCGCTTGAGCAGTTCTTC.

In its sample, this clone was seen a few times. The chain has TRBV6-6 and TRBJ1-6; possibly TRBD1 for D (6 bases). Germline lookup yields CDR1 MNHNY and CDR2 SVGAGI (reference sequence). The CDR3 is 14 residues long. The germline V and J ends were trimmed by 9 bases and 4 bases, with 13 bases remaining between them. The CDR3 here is CASALGGYNSPLHF. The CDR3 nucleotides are TGTGCCAGTGCCCTAGGGGGTTATAATTCACCCCTCCACTTT.

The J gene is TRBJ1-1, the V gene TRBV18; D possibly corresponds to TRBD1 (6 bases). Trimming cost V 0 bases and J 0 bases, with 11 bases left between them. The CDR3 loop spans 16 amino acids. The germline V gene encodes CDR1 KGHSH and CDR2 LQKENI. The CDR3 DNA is TGTGCCAGCTCACCACCGACAGGACTACTGAACACTGAAGCTTTCTTT. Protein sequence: CASSPPTGLLNTEAFF.

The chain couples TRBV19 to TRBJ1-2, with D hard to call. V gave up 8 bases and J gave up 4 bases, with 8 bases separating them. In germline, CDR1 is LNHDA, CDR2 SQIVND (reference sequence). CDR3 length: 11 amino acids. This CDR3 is CASATVYGYTF. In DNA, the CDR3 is TGTGCCAGTGCTACGGTCTATGGCTACACCTTC.

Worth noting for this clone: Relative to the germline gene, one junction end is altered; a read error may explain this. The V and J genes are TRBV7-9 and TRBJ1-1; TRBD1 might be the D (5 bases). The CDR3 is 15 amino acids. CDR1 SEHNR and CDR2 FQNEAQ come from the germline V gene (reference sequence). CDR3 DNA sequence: TGTGCCAGCAGTTTAGGGGTGGGGCCGGGCACTGAAGCTTTCTTT. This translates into CASSLGVGPGTEAFF. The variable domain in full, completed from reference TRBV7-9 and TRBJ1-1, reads DTGVSQNPRHKITKRGQNVTFRCDPISEHNRLYWYRQTLGQGPEFLTYFQNEAQLEKSRLLSDRFSAERPKGSFSTLEIQRTEQGDSAMYLCASSLGVGPGTEAFFGQGTRLTVV.

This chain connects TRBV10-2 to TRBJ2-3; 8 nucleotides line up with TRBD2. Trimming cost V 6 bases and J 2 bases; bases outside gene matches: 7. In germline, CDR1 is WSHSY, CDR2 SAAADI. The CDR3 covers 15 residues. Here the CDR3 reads CASRELAEITDTQYF. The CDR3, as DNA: TGCGCCAGCAGGGAACTAGCGGAGATCACAGATACGCAGTATTTT.

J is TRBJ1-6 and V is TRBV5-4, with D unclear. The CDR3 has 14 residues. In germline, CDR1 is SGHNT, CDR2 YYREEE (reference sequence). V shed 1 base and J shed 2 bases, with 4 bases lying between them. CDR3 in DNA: TGTGCCAGCAGCTTGACAGCCTATAATTCACCCCTCCACTTT. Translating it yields CASSLTAYNSPLHF.

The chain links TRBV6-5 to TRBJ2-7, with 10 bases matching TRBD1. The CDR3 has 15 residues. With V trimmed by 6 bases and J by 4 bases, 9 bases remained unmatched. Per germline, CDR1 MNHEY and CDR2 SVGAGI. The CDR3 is CASSLFGTGVYEQYF. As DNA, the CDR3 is TGTGCCAGCAGCTTATTCGGGACAGGGGTGTACGAGCAGTACTTC.

CDR3 loop: CASSIAGSPAAEAFF. Written as DNA, the CDR3 is TGTGCCAGTAGTATAGCCGGTTCCCCGGCAGCTGAAGCTTTCTTT. The V gene is TRBV19, the J gene TRBJ1-1, with unresolved D. The CDR3 loop spans 15 amino acids. V lost 1 base and J lost 6, with 15 bases in between. Germline values: CDR1 LNHDA, CDR2 SQIVND (reference sequence).

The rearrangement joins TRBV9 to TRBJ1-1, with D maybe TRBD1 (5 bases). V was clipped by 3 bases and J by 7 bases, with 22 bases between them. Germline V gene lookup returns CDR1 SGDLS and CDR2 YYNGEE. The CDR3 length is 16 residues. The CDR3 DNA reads TGTGCCAGCAGCGCCGGACACTTGGTGGCGGTGGGTGAAGCTTTCTTT. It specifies CASSAGHLVAVGEAFF.

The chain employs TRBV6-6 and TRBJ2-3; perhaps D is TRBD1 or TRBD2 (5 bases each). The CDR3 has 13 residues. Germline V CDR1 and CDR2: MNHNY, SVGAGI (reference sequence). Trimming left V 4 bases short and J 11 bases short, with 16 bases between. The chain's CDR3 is CASSFRDPDRQYF. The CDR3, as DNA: TGTGCCAGCAGTTTCAGGGACCCTGATCGGCAGTATTTT.

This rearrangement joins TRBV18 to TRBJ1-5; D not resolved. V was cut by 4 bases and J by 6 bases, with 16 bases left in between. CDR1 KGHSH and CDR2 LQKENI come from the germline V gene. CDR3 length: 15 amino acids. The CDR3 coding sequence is TGTGCCAGCTCACAGCCGGGCGGGTTGGGTCAGCCCCAGCATTTT. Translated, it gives CASSQPGGLGQPQHF.

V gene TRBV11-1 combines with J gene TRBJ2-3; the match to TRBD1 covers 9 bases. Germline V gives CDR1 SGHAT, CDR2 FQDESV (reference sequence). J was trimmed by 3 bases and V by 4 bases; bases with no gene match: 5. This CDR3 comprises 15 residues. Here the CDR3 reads CASSSPGQGTDTQYF. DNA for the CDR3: TGTGCCAGCAGCTCCCCGGGACAGGGAACAGATACGCAGTATTTT.

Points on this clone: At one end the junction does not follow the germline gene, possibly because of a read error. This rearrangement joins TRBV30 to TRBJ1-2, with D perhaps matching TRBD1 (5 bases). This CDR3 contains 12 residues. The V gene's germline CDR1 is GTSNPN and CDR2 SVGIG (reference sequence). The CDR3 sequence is CAWSTLGGGPRF. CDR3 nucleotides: TGTGCCTGGAGTACCCTAGGCGGGGGACCCCGCTTC.

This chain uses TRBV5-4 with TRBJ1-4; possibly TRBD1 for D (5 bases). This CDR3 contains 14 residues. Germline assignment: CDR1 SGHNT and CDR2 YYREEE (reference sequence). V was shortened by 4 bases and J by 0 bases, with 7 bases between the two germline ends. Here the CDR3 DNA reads TGTGCCAGCAGCCCGACAGCAACTAATGAAAAACTGTTTTTT. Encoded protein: CASSPTATNEKLFF.

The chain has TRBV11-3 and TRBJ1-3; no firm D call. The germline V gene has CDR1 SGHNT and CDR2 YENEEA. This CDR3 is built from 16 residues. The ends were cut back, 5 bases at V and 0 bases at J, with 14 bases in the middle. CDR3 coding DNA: TGTGCCAGCAGCCCTCCCGGACCGCTCTCTGGAAACACCATATATTTT. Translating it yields CASSPPGPLSGNTIYF.

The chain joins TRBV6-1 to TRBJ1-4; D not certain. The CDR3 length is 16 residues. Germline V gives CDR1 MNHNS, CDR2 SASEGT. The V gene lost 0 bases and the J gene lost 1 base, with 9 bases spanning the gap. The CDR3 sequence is CASSEAGFGTNEKLFF. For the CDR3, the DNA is TGTGCCAGCAGTGAAGCAGGGTTCGGAACTAATGAAAAACTGTTTTTT.

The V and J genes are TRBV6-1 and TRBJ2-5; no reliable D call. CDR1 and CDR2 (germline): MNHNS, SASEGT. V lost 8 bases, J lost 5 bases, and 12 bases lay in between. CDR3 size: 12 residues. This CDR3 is CASQDRRETQYF. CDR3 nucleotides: TGTGCCAGCCAGGACCGCCGGGAGACCCAGTACTTC.

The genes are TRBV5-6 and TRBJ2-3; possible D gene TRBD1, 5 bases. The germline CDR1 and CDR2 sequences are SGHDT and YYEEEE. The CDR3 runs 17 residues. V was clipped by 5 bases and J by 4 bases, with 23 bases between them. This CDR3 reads CASRSQGKAIGADTQYF. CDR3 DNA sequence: TGTGCCAGCAGATCCCAGGGTAAAGCGATAGGCGCAGATACGCAGTATTTT.

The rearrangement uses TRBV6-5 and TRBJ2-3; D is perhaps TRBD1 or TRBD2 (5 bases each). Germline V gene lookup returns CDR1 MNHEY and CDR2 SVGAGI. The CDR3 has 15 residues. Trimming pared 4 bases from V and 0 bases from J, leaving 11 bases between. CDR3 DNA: TGTGCCAGCAGTTTACGGGGCCTAAGCACAGATACGCAGTATTTT. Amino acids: CASSLRGLSTDTQYF.